This TCR beta chain originates from a study of T cells in Graves' hyperthyroidism and ophthalmopathy. This clonotype was detected ten times or more. What it binds is unknown. Whole-study findings and limits: Patients with ophthalmopathy were separated from those with stable hyperthyroidism by a 13 V-J model.

Amplification of TCR beta CDR3 regions was performed using RNA transcripts as template. Primed by the HTBI set, a first-round RT-PCR was run on the TCR CDR3. TCRdb re-called the multiplex PCR reads with MiXCR, one entry per CDR3 protein. Altogether under 350,000 distinct CDR3 sequences are present, roughly 15% being singletons, with the ten largest covering around 8%. This receptor was obtained from a woman aged 35 to 49 with Graves' hyperthyroidism. Sequencing was done on a sample of blood.

CDR3 residues: CATSGLGGSTDTQYF. The CDR3 DNA reads as TGTGCCACCAGTGGCCTAGGAGGTAGCACAGATACGCAGTATTTT. The chain carries TRBV24-1 and TRBJ2-3, with a possible D match to TRBD2 (5 bases). The CDR3 is 15 amino acids. Germline V gives CDR1 KGHDR, CDR2 SFDVKD. Deletions cut 5 bases from V and 0 bases from J, with 11 bases between.